Included here is one T cell receptor beta chain sequence, with context. The data stem from a study of technical replicates of blood from a few donors. Trimming took 0 bases from V and 4 from J, leaving 18 bases between them. Germline assignment: CDR1 SGHNT and CDR2 YYREEE (reference sequence). This CDR3 is built from 17 residues. Using immunoSEQ multiplex PCR, the repertoire was profiled, and TCRdb retains in-frame clones only, with some absent. The sample includes tens of thousands of clones, 95% of them seen just once. The chain uses TRBV5-4 and TRBJ2-3; TRBD1 is a possible D gene (5 bases). Source material: T cells isolated from PBMCs. The sequence came from a human donor in good health. CDR3 coding DNA: TGTGCCAGCAGCTTGGCCGACGGGTGGGGCGCACCAGATACGCAGTATTTT. Translating it yields CASSLADGWGAPDTQYF.